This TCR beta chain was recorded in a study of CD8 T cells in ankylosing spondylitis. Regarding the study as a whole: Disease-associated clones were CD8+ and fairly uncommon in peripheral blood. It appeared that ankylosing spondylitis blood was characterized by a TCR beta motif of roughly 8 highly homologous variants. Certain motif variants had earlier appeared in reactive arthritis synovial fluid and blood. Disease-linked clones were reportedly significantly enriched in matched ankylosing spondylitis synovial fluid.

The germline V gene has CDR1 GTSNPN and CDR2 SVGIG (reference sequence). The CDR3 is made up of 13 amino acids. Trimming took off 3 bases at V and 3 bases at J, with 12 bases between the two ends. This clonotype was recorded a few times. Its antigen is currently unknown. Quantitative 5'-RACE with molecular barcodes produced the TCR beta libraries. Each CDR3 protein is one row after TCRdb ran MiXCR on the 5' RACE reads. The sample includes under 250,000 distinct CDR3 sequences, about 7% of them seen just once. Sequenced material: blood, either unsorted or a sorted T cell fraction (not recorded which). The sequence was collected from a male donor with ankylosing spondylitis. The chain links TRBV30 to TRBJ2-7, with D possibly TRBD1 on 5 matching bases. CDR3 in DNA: TGTGCCTGGAGAGTGGACACTCTCTACGAGCAGTACTTC. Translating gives CAWRVDTLYEQYF.